Listed here is a single T cell receptor (beta chain). The data were taken from a study of blood T cell repertoires in COVID-19. Study summary: COVID-19 samples collected from the United States, Italy and Spain covered acute and convalescent phases. T cells, B-cell-depleted T cells, or PBMCs supplied cDNA or gDNA.

Study processing details: Reference gene primer amplification in the assay estimated nucleated cell counts. The protocol was immunoSEQ multiplex PCR, while the TCRdb copy is restricted to in-frame clones and leaves out a portion. The DNA gave D and trimming, while V, J and clone size come from that table. The top ten clones hold 15% to 20% of a sample with 150,000 to 200,000 clones, more than 75% of them seen once. The CDR3 sequence is 16 residues long. Germline V CDR1 and CDR2: KGHSH, LQKENI. V lost 6 bases to trimming and J lost 3 bases; unmatched junction nucleotides: 8. The chain links TRBV18 to TRBJ1-6, with TRBD1 matching over 7 bases. The TCR comes from a man aged 55 to 70 with active or convalescent COVID-19. Sequencing was done on a sample of peripheral blood. The CDR3 nucleotides read TGTGCCAGCTCGCTCCGGGACAGACTCTATAATTCACCCCTCCACTTT. Encoded protein: CASSLRDRLYNSPLHF.